This T cell receptor (beta chain) was retrieved from a study of T cell responses to AZD1222 COVID-19 vaccine. Using immunoSEQ multiplex PCR, the repertoire was profiled, and TCRdb retains in-frame clones only, with some absent. The sample has 150,000 to 180,000 clones; 85% to 95% are singletons. Trimming left V 2 bases short and J 5 bases short, with 10 bases between. Germline-derived CDR1 and CDR2 are MNHEY and SMNVEV (reference sequence). This CDR3 is 14 amino acids long. The study, taken as a whole, reports: Females made up more of the donors, who were largely white British, and clonal diversity may have come out too low. Baseline serostatus was positive in only 5 to 7 AZD1222 recipients.

As to this clone: Its target is unknown.

Sequenced here: peripheral blood, sampled 28 days after the second AZD1222 dose. The J gene is TRBJ1-5, the V gene TRBV27, with D uncertain. The clonotype comes from an adult who received the AZD1222 COVID-19 vaccine. CDR3 loop: CASSLEAGYQPQHF. The CDR3 region has the DNA TGTGCCAGCAGTTTAGAGGCAGGTTATCAGCCCCAGCATTTT.